This TCR beta chain is from a study of blood T cells in healthy people across ages. Study-level findings and limits: Estimated diversity that came from one million T cells was considered an underestimate. No conclusive comparison of naive versus antigen-experienced cells was possible with unsorted PBMCs. Long-lived and aged donors differed, with more naive CD4+ cells and higher diversity in the long-lived.

Through a sample-barcoded 5' primer and a J-beta primer mix, a second PCR was run for roughly 7 to 12 cycles. TCRdb ran MiXCR on the 5' RACE reads and lists one entry per CDR3 protein. Among around 1,500,000 distinct CDR3 sequences listed, 28% were seen once. This CDR3 spans 14 amino acids. Germline V gives CDR1 SGHKS, CDR2 YYEKEE (reference sequence). With 0 bases removed from V and 5 bases from J, the gap between germline ends came to 9 bases. This clonotype turned up a few times. Its antigen remains unidentified. The receptor was derived from a woman under 40 in good health. Sequenced sample: blood. The V and J genes are TRBV5-5 and TRBJ2-1; no definite D call. CDR3 sequence: CASSLVGFHNEQFF. CDR3 DNA sequence: TGTGCCAGCAGCTTGGTAGGGTTCCACAATGAGCAGTTCTTC. Drawing the rest from reference TRBV5-5 and TRBJ2-1, the complete variable domain is DAGVTQSPTHLIKTRGQQVTLRCSPISGHKSVSWYQQVLGQGPQFIFQYYEKEERGRGNFPDRFSARQFPNYSSELNVNALLLGDSALYLCASSLVGFHNEQFFGPGTRLTVL.